Shown below are 18 T cell receptor beta chains from a single sample sequenced in a study of blood T cell repertoires in COVID-19. Libraries were prepared by immunoSEQ multiplex PCR; TCRdb keeps only in-frame clonotypes and omits some of them. The sample holds some 150,000 clones, around 87% seen once. The specimen was peripheral blood. The receptors come from a man between 45 and 60 years old who had recovered from COVID-19.

The J gene is TRBJ2-1, the V gene TRBV4-1; D perhaps matches TRBD2 (6 bases). Trimming stripped 0 bases from V and 9 bases from J, with 12 bases between. The V gene's germline CDR1 is MGHRA and CDR2 YSYEKL. This CDR3 has 14 residues. The CDR3 DNA is TGCGCCAGCAGCCAAGACCCAGGGAGGAGTGAGCAGTTCTTC. Residues: CASSQDPGRSEQFF.

The V and J genes are TRBV5-4 and TRBJ1-4; 7 bases are a match to TRBD1. This CDR3 is built from 15 residues. Germline lookup yields CDR1 SGHNT and CDR2 YYREEE (reference sequence). V shed 0 bases, J shed 8 bases, and the junction held 7 bases outside the gene matches. Here the CDR3 DNA reads TGTGCCAGCAGCTTGGGGGGAAGGACAGGCGAAAAACTGTTTTTT. It encodes CASSLGGRTGEKLFF.

This clone appeared once. This sequence joins TRBV3-1 (or the pseudogene TRBV3-2) and TRBJ2-7; 8 nucleotides agree with TRBD1. CDR1 and CDR2 (germline): LGHDT, YNNKEL (reference sequence). The trim removed 5 bases at V and 0 bases at J, leaving 9 bases unmatched. The CDR3 consists of 16 residues. The CDR3 loop reads CASSTSGGRSSYEQYF. The CDR3 nucleotides read TGTGCCAGCAGCACTTCAGGGGGCAGGAGCTCCTACGAGCAGTACTTC.

This chain links TRBV9 with TRBJ2-7, with a tentative D call TRBD1 (5 bases). The V end lost 0 bases, the J end lost 12 bases, and 16 bases lay between the germline ends. CDR3 length: 13 residues. CDR1 is SGDLS and CDR2 is YYNGEE in the germline V gene. CDR3 sequence: CASSVGAGYDLYF. CDR3 sequence (DNA): TGTGCCAGCAGCGTAGGGGCAGGGTACGATCTGTACTTC.

The gene calls are TRBV4-1 and TRBJ2-3, with TRBD2 as a possible D gene (5 bases). Germline CDR1 reads MGHRA; CDR2 reads YSYEKL. This CDR3 is built from 14 residues. Deletions cut 4 bases from V and 1 base from J, with 9 bases between. DNA of the CDR3: TGCGCCAGCAGCCCCCCCGGGGGCACAGATACGCAGTATTTT. This sequence encodes CASSPPGGTDTQYF.

This clone was detected only once. The rearrangement uses TRBV5-4 and TRBJ2-7; TRBD1 is a possible D gene (6 bases). Trimming removed 3 bases at V and 1 base at J, with 8 bases between. The CDR3 contains 13 residues. The germline V gene encodes CDR1 SGHNT and CDR2 YYREEE (reference sequence). The chain's CDR3 is CASSSGVSYEQYF. The CDR3 DNA sequence: TGTGCCAGCAGCTCAGGGGTTTCCTACGAGCAGTACTTC. Filled out from reference TRBV5-4 and TRBJ2-7, the complete variable domain reads ETGVTQSPTHLIKTRGQQVTLRCSSQSGHNTVSWYQQALGQGPQFIFQYYREEENGRGNFPPRFSGLQFPNYSSELNVNALELDDSALYLCASSSGVSYEQYFGPGTRLTVT.

The chain carries TRBV5-4 and TRBJ2-3; possible D gene TRBD1, 6 bases. CDR1 and CDR2 (germline): SGHNT, YYREEE (reference sequence). Trimming removed 3 bases at V and 0 bases at J, with 8 bases between. The CDR3 is 14 residues long. The DNA of the CDR3 is TGTGCCAGCAGCTGGGACACTAGCACAGATACGCAGTATTTT. Translating it yields CASSWDTSTDTQYF.

This chain connects TRBV5-1 to TRBJ2-6, with D possibly TRBD1 on 5 matching bases. This CDR3 region has 15 residues. CDR1 is SGHRS, CDR2 YFSETQ, per germline. V was clipped by 4 bases and J by 4 bases, with 12 bases between them. CDR3 nucleotide sequence: TGCGCCAGCAGCATTAGGGGAACCGGGGCCAACGTCCTGACTTTC. Protein sequence: CASSIRGTGANVLTF. Drawing the rest from reference TRBV5-1 and TRBJ2-6, the complete variable domain is KAGVTQTPRYLIKTRGQQVTLSCSPISGHRSVSWYQQTPGQGLQFLFEYFSETQRNKGNFPGRFSGRQFSNSRSEMNVSTLELGDSALYLCASSIRGTGANVLTFGAGSRLTVL.

V gene TRBV10-2 combines with J gene TRBJ1-5; D gene ambiguous. The CDR3 consists of 17 residues. V gave up 0 bases and J gave up 5 bases, with 17 bases separating them. Germline V CDR1 and CDR2: WSHSY, SAAADI. CDR3 residues: CASSESFSGYVHQPQHF. The DNA for the CDR3 is TGCGCCAGCAGTGAGTCGTTTTCGGGGTACGTTCATCAGCCCCAGCATTTT.

This sequence joins TRBV18 and TRBJ2-5; 10 bases map to TRBD2. Germline-derived CDR1 and CDR2 are KGHSH and LQKENI. This CDR3 is built from 17 residues. J gave up 5 bases and V 3 bases, and 12 bases lay outside the gene matches. CDR3: CASSPLPAGGTMETQYF. In DNA, the CDR3 is TGTGCCAGCTCACCCCTTCCAGCGGGGGGGACTATGGAGACCCAGTACTTC.

This chain connects TRBV6-2 or TRBV6-3 to TRBJ2-7; 10 nucleotides match TRBD1. The length of the CDR3 is 16 residues. The trim removed 5 bases at V and 3 bases at J, leaving 10 bases unmatched. Germline V gene sequence: CDR1 MNHEY, CDR2 SVGEGT. CDR3 residues: CASSDPTGTGVYEQYF. CDR3 nucleotide sequence: TGTGCCAGCAGTGACCCCACCGGGACAGGGGTCTACGAGCAGTACTTC.

The CDR3 here is CSVWTVSYNEQFF. As DNA, the CDR3 is TGCAGCGTTTGGACAGTCTCCTACAATGAGCAGTTCTTC. The chain employs TRBV29-1 and TRBJ2-1; perhaps TRBD1 as D (6 bases). The CDR3 covers 13 residues. Germline CDR1 SQVTM, CDR2 ANQGSEA. The germline V and J ends were trimmed by 5 bases and 0 bases, with 8 bases remaining between them.

The gene calls are TRBV19 and TRBJ2-7, with D possibly TRBD1 on 6 matching bases. The V end was cut by 6 bases, the J end by 4 bases, with 16 bases between. The germline V gene has CDR1 LNHDA and CDR2 SQIVND (reference sequence). The CDR3 has 14 residues. CDR3 amino acids: CASSLGKGDYEQYF. CDR3 nucleotides: TGTGCCAGTAGCTTAGGAAAGGGGGATTACGAGCAGTACTTC.

The CDR3 DNA is TGTGCCAGCAGCCCCAACAGGGTATGGGAAGCTTTCTTT. Protein sequence: CASSPNRVWEAFF. This chain uses TRBV14 with TRBJ1-1, with a possible D match to TRBD1 (6 bases). Germline loops: CDR1 SGHDN, CDR2 FVKESK. The CDR3 sequence is 13 residues long. With 4 bases removed from V and 8 bases from J, the gap between germline ends came to 14 bases. Supplemented by reference TRBV14 and TRBJ1-1, the full variable domain reads EAGVTQFPSHSVIEKGQTVTLRCDPISGHDNLYWYRRVMGKEIKFLLHFVKESKQDESGMPNNRFLAERTGGTYSTLKVQPAELEDSGVYFCASSPNRVWEAFFGQGTRLTVV.

In DNA, the CDR3 is TGTGCCAGCAGCAGAAGATCAGGGGTCCACGCTGGAAACACCATATATTTT. Protein: CASSRRSGVHAGNTIYF. This rearrangement joins TRBV11-2 to TRBJ1-3; possibly TRBD1 for D (6 bases). The CDR3 loop spans 17 amino acids. Trimming took 5 bases from V and 2 from J, leaving 19 bases between them. CDR1 and CDR2 from the germline V gene are SGHAT and FQNNGV.

The V call is TRBV6-5, the J call TRBJ2-1; 10 bases are shared with TRBD2. J was trimmed by 9 bases and V by 3 bases; bases with no gene match: 5. The CDR3 totals 14 residues. Germline assignment: CDR1 MNHEY and CDR2 SVGAGI. Here the CDR3 reads CASSYTSGAGEQFF. The CDR3 nucleotides read TGTGCCAGCAGTTATACTAGCGGGGCTGGTGAGCAGTTCTTC.

The rearrangement uses TRBV6-5 and TRBJ1-3; no reliable D call. V was clipped by 0 bases and J by 0 bases, with 9 bases between them. The germline V gene encodes CDR1 MNHEY and CDR2 SVGAGI. CDR3 size: 16 residues. The CDR3 sequence is CASSYSLASSGNTIYF. CDR3 in DNA: TGTGCCAGCAGTTACTCCCTCGCGAGCTCTGGAAACACCATATATTTT.

Here the CDR3 DNA reads TGTGCCAGCAGCCGGGATACAAATTCACCCCTCCACTTT. It encodes CASSRDTNSPLHF. The V and J genes are TRBV6-5 and TRBJ1-6; D unresolved. V lost 6 bases, J lost 7 bases, and 10 bases lay in between. CDR1 is MNHEY, CDR2 SVGAGI, per germline. The CDR3 loop spans 13 amino acids.